This T cell receptor beta chain was sequenced in a study of tumor-infiltrating lymphocytes in primary liver carcinoma. Unsorted whole blood supplied the blood RNA, and germline DNA was isolated too. Chronic HBV infection, untreated so far, was present in the patients. The authors collected 3 to 5 milliliters of peripheral blood before surgery. Notes on this clonotype: Its antigen is not known. Possible read error: a much larger clone is one base away.

The V gene's germline CDR1 is SQVTM and CDR2 ANQGSEA. The CDR3 sequence is 14 residues long. Making TCR beta cDNA involved around 540 ng total RNA and a constant-region primer. Three nested multiplex PCR rounds, a slightly modified ARM-PCR method, built the TCR beta libraries. Researchers ran the first two PCR rounds for about 11 cycles each with TRBV1-TRBV30 forward primers and a C-beta reverse primer. One entry per CDR3 protein results from TCRdb running MiXCR on the multiplex PCR reads. This table has over 250,000 distinct CDR3 sequences, around three fifths appearing once. Study results and caveats: The difference in top-250-clone fraction between tumors and blood was significant, favoring tumors (p = 0.039).

The sequence was collected from a woman aged 25 to 39 with primary liver carcinoma and hepatitis B virus infection. The chain has TRBV29-1 and TRBJ2-3, with 11 positions matching TRBD2. The sequenced sample consisted of peripheral blood. CDR3 nucleotides: TGCAGGGTTCGGACTAGCGGGTCCCCAGATACGCAGTATTTT. It encodes CRVRTSGSPDTQYF.